This entry lists 3 T cell receptor beta chains sequenced from one sample in a study of cytomegalovirus exposure and HLA in healthy donors. Use of 60 Vbeta and 13 Jbeta primers characterized the PCR. Repertoires were generated with immunoSEQ multiplex PCR, while TCRdb's copy carries only in-frame clones and drops some. The sample shows some 84,000 clones, roughly 73% of them seen only once. Sample: PBMCs. The receptors come from a boy between 10 and 17 years old in good health and CMV-seronegative.

CDR3 sequence reads: CASRATGRGYEQYF. The CDR3, as DNA: TGTGCCAGCAGGGCGACAGGCCGAGGGTACGAGCAGTACTTC. This rearrangement joins TRBV28 to TRBJ2-7, with a possible D match to TRBD1 (6 bases). The V end was cut by 6 bases, the J end by 4 bases, with 16 bases between. Looked up from germline, CDR1 is MDHEN and CDR2 is SYDVKM. This CDR3 has 14 amino acids.

The chain carries TRBV7-2 and TRBJ2-1; D may be TRBD2 (6 bases). Trimming took 4 bases from V and 10 from J, leaving 17 bases between them. Germline CDR1 is SGHTA and CDR2 is FQGNSA. The CDR3 is 14 amino acids. The DNA of the CDR3 is TGTGCCAGCAGCTCCTCCCTCTACGGAGGGGAGCAGTTCTTC. Its protein is CASSSSLYGGEQFF.

The V call is TRBV4-1, the J call TRBJ2-7; 11 nucleotides match TRBD1. V was pared by 4 bases and J by 7 bases, with 6 bases of the junction left unmatched. Germline CDR1 reads MGHRA; CDR2 reads YSYEKL. The CDR3 totals 14 residues. Written as DNA, the CDR3 is TGCGCCAGCAGCCGGGGACAGGGGGGAACTGAGCAGTACTTC. Translation gives CASSRGQGGTEQYF.